This T cell receptor (beta chain) was identified during a study of cytomegalovirus exposure and HLA in healthy donors. Study-wide findings and caveats: Subsequent analysis of the approximately 110 validation repertoires found a tendency for first-cohort TCR clusters to co-occur.

Sequencing was performed with immunoSEQ multiplex PCR; in TCRdb, only in-frame clones are kept and a portion is missing. In the table there are fewer than 250,000 clones, approximately 87% of which are singletons. Concerning this clone: Antigen specificity is unknown.

V was clipped by 5 bases and J by 2 bases; unmatched bases: 12. In germline, CDR1 is LNHNV, CDR2 YYDKDF (reference sequence). This CDR3 contains 16 residues. Sequenced input: PBMCs. This TCR was recovered from a young man in good health and CMV-seronegative. The chain is built from TRBV15 and TRBJ2-7, with 7 nucleotides matching TRBD2. In nucleotides, the CDR3 is TGTGCCACCAGCCCTATGTGGGGGGGAGGCGCCTACGAGCAGTACTTC. This codes for CATSPMWGGGAYEQYF.